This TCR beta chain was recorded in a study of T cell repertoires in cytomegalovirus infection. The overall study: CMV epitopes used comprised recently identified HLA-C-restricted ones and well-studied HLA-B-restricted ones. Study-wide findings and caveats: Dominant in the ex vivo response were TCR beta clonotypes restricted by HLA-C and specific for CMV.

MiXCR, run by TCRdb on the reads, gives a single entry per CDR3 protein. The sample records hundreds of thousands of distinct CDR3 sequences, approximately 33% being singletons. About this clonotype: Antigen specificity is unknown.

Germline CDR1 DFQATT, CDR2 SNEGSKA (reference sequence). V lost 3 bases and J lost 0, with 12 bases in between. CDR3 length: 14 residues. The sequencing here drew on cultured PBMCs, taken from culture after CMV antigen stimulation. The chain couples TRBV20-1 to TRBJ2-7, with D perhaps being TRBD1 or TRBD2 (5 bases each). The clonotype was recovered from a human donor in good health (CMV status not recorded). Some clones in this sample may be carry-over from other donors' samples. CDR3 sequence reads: CSASGAQSSYEQYF. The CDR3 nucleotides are TGCAGTGCTAGCGGGGCACAGAGCTCCTACGAGCAGTACTTC.